One sample yielded the 13 T cell receptor beta chains listed below, sequenced in a study of blood T cell repertoires in COVID-19. Clones were sequenced by immunoSEQ multiplex PCR, and TCRdb holds only the in-frame ones, with some missing. The sample has about 45,000 clones, almost 85% seen once; the top ten hold about 14%. The sequenced sample consisted of peripheral blood. These receptors were taken from a human donor in a cohort sampled during active COVID-19.

The rearrangement joins TRBV6-1 to TRBJ2-1, with a possible D match to TRBD1 (6 bases). Deletions cut 2 bases from V and 2 bases from J, with 13 bases between. The length of the CDR3 is 16 residues. The germline V gene encodes CDR1 MNHNS and CDR2 SASEGT. The CDR3 here is CASSEWGRGTYNEQFF. For the CDR3, the DNA is TGTGCCAGCAGTGAATGGGGGCGCGGAACCTACAATGAGCAGTTCTTC.

This sequence joins TRBV7-2 and TRBJ1-2, with D possibly being TRBD1 (6 bases). CDR3 size: 14 residues. The ends were cut back, 4 bases at V and 8 bases at J, with 17 bases in the middle. The germline CDR1 and CDR2 sequences are SGHTA and FQGNSA. The CDR3 loop is CASSSSGTGRGYTF. The DNA for the CDR3 is TGTGCCAGCAGCTCGAGCGGTACAGGGCGCGGCTACACCTTC.

This chain uses TRBV5-5 with TRBJ2-7; tentatively, D is TRBD2 (5 bases). The germline gives CDR1 SGHKS, CDR2 YYEKEE (reference sequence). Trimming removed 0 bases at V and 6 bases at J, with 13 bases between. CDR3 length: 14 residues. Here the CDR3 DNA reads TGTGCCAGCAGCTTGGCAGTAGGAGGCCGCGAGCAGTACTTC. Its translation is CASSLAVGGREQYF.

The chain combines TRBV24-1 with TRBJ2-3, with 7 bases lining up with TRBD2. Germline CDR1 and CDR2: KGHDR and SFDVKD. CDR3 length equals 16 residues. J was trimmed by 0 bases and V by 3 bases; bases with no gene match: 5. The CDR3, as DNA: TGTGCCACCAGTGATGGGGGGAGGGCAAGCACAGATACGCAGTATTTT. Amino acids: CATSDGGRASTDTQYF.

This rearrangement joins TRBV5-1 to TRBJ2-5; D might be TRBD1 (6 bases). CDR1 and CDR2 (germline): SGHRS, YFSETQ. The CDR3 extends over 14 amino acids. V shed 3 bases and J shed 1 base, with 10 bases lying between them. The CDR3 region is CASSSQGSQETQYF. CDR3 DNA: TGCGCCAGCAGCTCCCAGGGGTCCCAAGAGACCCAGTACTTC.

The chain uses TRBV24-1 and TRBJ2-7; TRBD1 might be the D (6 bases). Trimming stripped 7 bases from V and 3 bases from J, with 15 bases between. This CDR3 contains 14 residues. The germline gives CDR1 KGHDR, CDR2 SFDVKD. CDR3 DNA: TGTGCCACCAGCCGAGGGGGTAGCAGCTACGAGCAGTACTTC. The encoded protein is CATSRGGSSYEQYF.

This clone was observed a handful of times. The J gene is TRBJ2-1, the V gene TRBV7-8; 8 bases map to TRBD2. The CDR3 consists of 16 residues. Germline lookup yields CDR1 SGHVS and CDR2 FQNEAQ. Unmatched junction bases numbered 7, after V lost 3 bases and J lost 3 bases. The CDR3 loop is CASSFFSGILYNEQFF. The CDR3 coding sequence is TGTGCCAGCAGCTTTTTTAGCGGGATCCTCTACAATGAGCAGTTCTTC.

This clone was observed a single time. The J gene is TRBJ1-4, the V gene TRBV5-4, with 7 positions matching TRBD1. The CDR3 sequence is 14 residues long. Germline lookup yields CDR1 SGHNT and CDR2 YYREEE (reference sequence). The V segment lost 2 bases and the J segment 8 bases; nucleotides outside the gene matches: 6. DNA for the CDR3: TGTGCCAGCAGCTTTAAACAGGGGAACGAAAAACTGTTTTTT. It specifies CASSFKQGNEKLFF. Variable domain in full (rest from reference TRBV5-4 and TRBJ1-4): ETGVTQSPTHLIKTRGQQVTLRCSSQSGHNTVSWYQQALGQGPQFIFQYYREEENGRGNFPPRFSGLQFPNYSSELNVNALELDDSALYLCASSFKQGNEKLFFGSGTQLSVL.

The chain couples TRBV6-5 to TRBJ2-1; a possible D gene is TRBD2 (5 bases). The CDR3 runs to 15 residues. The V and J ends lost 7 bases and 0 bases respectively, with 13 bases between them. Germline V lookup: CDR1 MNHEY, CDR2 SVGAGI. The CDR3 region is CASNSGLSSYNEQFF. The CDR3 DNA is TGTGCCAGCAACTCAGGACTGAGCTCCTACAATGAGCAGTTCTTC.

This sequence joins TRBV19 and TRBJ2-2; 9 bases match TRBD2. Germline loops: CDR1 LNHDA, CDR2 SQIVND (reference sequence). The CDR3 sequence is 16 residues long. J was trimmed by 6 bases and V by 4 bases; bases with no gene match: 9. As DNA, the CDR3 is TGTGCCAGTAGTACTACGGGACTAGCACCGGCCGGGGAGCTGTTTTTT. Amino acids: CASSTTGLAPAGELFF. Full variable domain (missing parts from reference TRBV19 and TRBJ2-2): DGGITQSPKYLFRKEGQNVTLSCEQNLNHDAMYWYRQDPGQGLRLIYYSQIVNDFQKGDIAEGYSVSREKKESFPLTVTSAQKNPTAFYLCASSTTGLAPAGELFFGEGSRLTVL.

The chain uses TRBV4-2 and TRBJ2-1, with D possibly matching TRBD2 (5 bases). Germline V gene lookup returns CDR1 LGHNA and CDR2 YNFKEQ. Trimming removed 1 base from V and 6 bases from J, with 10 bases in between. CDR3 length: 14 residues. The chain's CDR3 is CASSQGGSANEQFF. The CDR3 nucleotides are TGTGCCAGCAGCCAAGGGGGTAGCGCCAATGAGCAGTTCTTC.

J is TRBJ2-1 and V is TRBV5-1; 7 nucleotides line up with TRBD2. CDR1 and CDR2 from the germline V gene are SGHRS and YFSETQ. After removal of 4 bases from V and 1 base from J, the junction contained 8 bases not matched to a gene. This CDR3 is 16 amino acids long. CDR3 sequence reads: CASSRGGAWSYNEQFF. CDR3 DNA sequence: TGCGCCAGCAGCAGGGGAGGGGCCTGGTCCTACAATGAGCAGTTCTTC.

J is TRBJ2-5 and V is TRBV18, with 9 bases lining up with TRBD2. This CDR3 has 15 residues. The trim removed 4 bases at V and 2 bases at J, leaving 5 bases unmatched. Germline V CDR1 and CDR2: KGHSH, LQKENI. CDR3 DNA: TGTGCCAGCTCACTGGCTAGCGGGGAACAAGAGACCCAGTACTTC. This sequence encodes CASSLASGEQETQYF. The full variable domain, in which reference TRBV18 and TRBJ2-5 provide the parts outside the CDR3, is NAGVMQNPRHLVRRRGQEARLRCSPMKGHSHVYWYRQLPEEGLKFMVYLQKENIIDESGMPKERFSAEFPKEGPSILRIQQVVRGDSAAYFCASSLASGEQETQYFGPGTRLLVL.